This TCR beta chain comes out of a study of blood T cells in healthy people across ages. Germline lookup yields CDR1 SGHRS and CDR2 YFSETQ. The ends lost 3 bases at V and 4 bases at J; junction bases unmatched: 6. The CDR3 has 14 amino acids. This clonotype was counted only a few times. A sample-barcoded 5' primer and a J-beta primer mix were used in a second PCR of about 7 to 12 cycles. TCRdb ran MiXCR on the 5' RACE reads and lists one entry per CDR3 protein. This table has about 1.5 million distinct CDR3 sequences, about 42% appearing once. The sequencing input was blood. This TCR was recovered from a woman under 30 in good health. The chain uses TRBV5-1 and TRBJ1-1; 7 bases map to TRBD1. Here the CDR3 reads CASSYHRGSTEAFF. DNA of the CDR3: TGCGCCAGCAGCTACCACAGGGGCAGCACTGAAGCTTTCTTT.